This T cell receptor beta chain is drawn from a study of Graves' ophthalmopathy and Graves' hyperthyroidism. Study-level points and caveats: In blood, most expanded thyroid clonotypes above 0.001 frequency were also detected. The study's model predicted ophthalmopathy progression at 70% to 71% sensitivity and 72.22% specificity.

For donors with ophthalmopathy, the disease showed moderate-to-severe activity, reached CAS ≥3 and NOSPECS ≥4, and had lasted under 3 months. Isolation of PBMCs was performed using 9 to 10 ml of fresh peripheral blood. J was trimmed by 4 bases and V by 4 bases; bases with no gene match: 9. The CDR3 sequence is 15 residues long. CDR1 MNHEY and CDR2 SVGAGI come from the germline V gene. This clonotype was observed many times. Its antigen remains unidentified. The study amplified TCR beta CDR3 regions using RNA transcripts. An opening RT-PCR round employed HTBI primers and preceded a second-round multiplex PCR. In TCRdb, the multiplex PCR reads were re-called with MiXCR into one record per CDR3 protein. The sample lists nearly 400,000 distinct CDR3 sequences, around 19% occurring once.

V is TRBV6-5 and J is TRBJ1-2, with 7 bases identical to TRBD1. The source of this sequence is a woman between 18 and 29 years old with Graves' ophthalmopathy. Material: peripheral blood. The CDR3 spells CASSSQIQGSYGYTF. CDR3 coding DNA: TGTGCCAGCAGTTCCCAAATACAGGGGAGCTATGGCTACACCTTC.